Presented here are 20 T cell receptor beta chains from one specimen sequenced in a study of post-analysis software for immune sequencing data. Unique molecular identifiers tagged the TCR beta cDNA libraries. TCRdb re-called the PCR reads through MiXCR, storing one row per CDR3 protein. In the table there are 150,000 or so distinct CDR3 sequences, under 40% of which are singletons. The specimen was blood, collected after autologous hematopoietic stem cell transplantation. The receptors come from a girl aged 10 to 17 with multiple sclerosis.

The CDR3 DNA reads TGTGCCAGCAGCTTGATCGGGGCCTTCTCTGGGGCCAACGTCCTGACTTTC. This sequence encodes CASSLIGAFSGANVLTF. J is TRBJ2-6 and V is TRBV5-8, with D possibly called TRBD1 or TRBD2 (5 bases each). Germline V gene lookup returns CDR1 SGHTS and CDR2 YDEGEE. This CDR3 is built from 17 residues. V lost 1 base and J lost 0, with 11 bases in between.

V gene TRBV12-3 or TRBV12-4 combines with J gene TRBJ1-2; TRBD1 matches 9 bases. The CDR3 sequence is 12 residues long. V was clipped by 6 bases and J by 8 bases; unmatched bases: 4. CDR3 region: CASRTGGGGYTF. The CDR3 DNA follows: TGTGCCAGCAGGACAGGGGGAGGAGGCTACACCTTC.

Ten or more counts support this clonotype. V usage is TRBV20-1 and J usage is TRBJ2-1; 8 bases align to TRBD2. This CDR3 has 12 residues. Germline V lookup: CDR1 DFQATT, CDR2 SNEGSKA (reference sequence). With V trimmed by 8 bases and J by 0 bases, 0 bases remained unmatched. CDR3 in DNA: TGCAGTCTAGCGGGCTCCTACAATGAGCAGTTCTTC. Translated: CSLAGSYNEQFF.

This clonotype has more than one count but fewer than ten. This chain connects TRBV14 to TRBJ2-1; 8 bases are a match to TRBD1. The CDR3 has 13 residues. Germline V lookup: CDR1 SGHDN, CDR2 FVKESK. The CDR3 DNA is TGTGGGCTGGACAGGGAACGTCACAATGAGCAGTTCTTC. Its protein product is CGLDRERHNEQFF.

This clonotype was observed a few times. This rearrangement joins TRBV7-2 to TRBJ1-5; D is ambiguous. Germline V lookup: CDR1 SGHTA, CDR2 FQGNSA. Trimming removed 4 bases from V and 4 bases from J, with 5 bases in between. The CDR3 runs to 12 residues. The CDR3 loop reads CASSSANQPQHF. Written as DNA, the CDR3 is TGTGCCAGCAGCTCCGCGAATCAGCCCCAGCATTTT.

This chain uses TRBV20-1 with TRBJ2-3; 8 nucleotides align to TRBD2. Germline trimming cut 5 bases from V and 4 bases from J; bases unmatched to any gene: 5. This CDR3 has 13 amino acids. Germline CDR1 DFQATT, CDR2 SNEGSKA (reference sequence). Here the CDR3 DNA reads TGCAGTGCTCAGCGGGAGTACGCAGATACGCAGTATTTT. This codes for CSAQREYADTQYF.

V usage is TRBV20-1 and J usage is TRBJ2-2; weak D call: TRBD2 (5 bases). Between the trimmed V and J ends, which lost 3 bases and 6 bases, there was a span of 14 bases. The CDR3 is 14 residues long. Looked up from germline, CDR1 is DFQATT and CDR2 is SNEGSKA (reference sequence). CDR3 residues: CSARRELGAGELFF. The CDR3 region has the DNA TGCAGTGCTAGGAGGGAGCTTGGAGCCGGGGAGCTGTTTTTT.

The chain has TRBV20-1 and TRBJ2-1, with a weak D call TRBD1 (7 bases). In germline, CDR1 is DFQATT, CDR2 SNEGSKA (reference sequence). This CDR3 is 11 amino acids long. The CDR3 spells CRVQGGNEQFF. The CDR3 coding sequence is TGCAGAGTTCAGGGGGGCAATGAGCAGTTCTTC.

V and J are TRBV4-3 and TRBJ2-1; D perhaps matches TRBD2 (5 bases). With 3 bases removed from V and 0 bases from J, the gap between germline ends came to 9 bases. Germline values: CDR1 LGHNA, CDR2 YSLEER. This CDR3 is 15 amino acids long. CDR3 nucleotides: TGCGCCAGCAGCCACCGGAGGAGCTCCTACAATGAGCAGTTCTTC. Translating it yields CASSHRRSSYNEQFF.

A word on this clonotype: A much larger clone lies a single base off, so this may be a read error. This chain connects TRBV20-1 to TRBJ2-5, with D perhaps TRBD2 (5 bases). The germline CDR1 and CDR2 sequences are DFQATT and SNEGSKA (reference sequence). V dropped 1 base and J dropped 1 base, with 13 bases sitting between them. The CDR3 has 15 residues. The CDR3 sequence is CSARVVLVVQETQYF. The CDR3, as DNA: TGCAGTGCTAGAGTCGTACTAGTGGTCCAAGAGACCCAGTACTTC.

The gene calls are TRBV28 and TRBJ2-7; TRBD1 matches 9 bases. Trimming at V came to 7 bases and at J to 2 bases, leaving 12 bases not matched to a gene. The CDR3 is made up of 16 amino acids. Germline-derived CDR1 and CDR2 are MDHEN and SYDVKM. CDR3 nucleotides: TGTGCCAGCACCAATGCCGGGACAGGGAATACCTACGAGCAGTACTTC. The encoded protein is CASTNAGTGNTYEQYF.

This chain's CDR3 is CASSQDRGSVGYEQYF. The CDR3 bases are TGCGCCAGCAGCCAAGATAGGGGGAGTGTGGGGTACGAGCAGTACTTC. This rearrangement joins TRBV4-1 to TRBJ2-7; tentatively, D is TRBD1 (6 bases). CDR3 size: 16 residues. Germline CDR1 reads MGHRA; CDR2 reads YSYEKL. Trimming left V 0 bases short and J 4 bases short, with 16 bases between.

The V gene is TRBV12-3 or TRBV12-4, the J gene TRBJ2-7; TRBD2 matches at 11 bases. V was clipped by 4 bases and J by 2 bases; unmatched bases: 4. The CDR3 extends over 15 amino acids. CDR3 loop: CASSSTSGGTYEQYF. As DNA, the CDR3 is TGTGCCAGCAGTTCCACTAGCGGGGGCACCTACGAGCAGTACTTC.

For this clonotype: Possible read error: a much larger clone is one base away. The rearrangement joins TRBV18 to TRBJ2-7; D is uncertain. Per the germline V gene, CDR1 is KGHSH and CDR2 is LQKENI. This CDR3 is 15 amino acids long. CDR3 residues: CASSPPVLSHYGQYF. The CDR3 DNA reads TGTGCCAGCTCACCACCAGTATTGTCCCACTACGGGCAGTACTTC.

This chain uses TRBV28 with TRBJ2-7; D possibly corresponds to TRBD2 (6 bases). V was trimmed by 6 bases and J by 1 base, leaving 19 bases between them. In germline, CDR1 is MDHEN, CDR2 SYDVKM. CDR3 length equals 16 residues. CDR3 amino acids: CASSPRWDSRSYEQYF. The CDR3 nucleotides are TGTGCCAGCAGCCCCAGGTGGGACTCCCGATCCTACGAGCAGTACTTC.

V is TRBV5-1 and J is TRBJ2-7; unclear D gene. CDR3 length: 15 amino acids. Trimming took 0 bases from V and 0 from J, leaving 10 bases between them. Germline-derived CDR1 and CDR2 are SGHRS and YFSETQ. In nucleotides, the CDR3 is TGCGCCAGCAGCTTGGAATCGAGCTTCTCCTACGAGCAGTACTTC. Translated, it gives CASSLESSFSYEQYF. Complete variable domain (other parts from reference TRBV5-1 and TRBJ2-7): KAGVTQTPRYLIKTRGQQVTLSCSPISGHRSVSWYQQTPGQGLQFLFEYFSETQRNKGNFPGRFSGRQFSNSRSEMNVSTLELGDSALYLCASSLESSFSYEQYFGPGTRLTVT.

The chain recombines TRBV5-1 with TRBJ2-7; weak D call: TRBD2 (6 bases). Germline CDR1 is SGHRS and CDR2 is YFSETQ. The CDR3 is 14 amino acids. The V and J ends lost 2 bases and 4 bases respectively, with 13 bases between them. The CDR3 region is CASSFGGRQYEQYF. The CDR3, as DNA: TGCGCCAGCAGCTTTGGAGGGAGACAGTACGAGCAGTACTTC.

The rearrangement links TRBV6-2 or TRBV6-3 to TRBJ2-4, with D perhaps assigned TRBD1 or TRBD2 (5 bases each). The ends were cut back, 6 bases at V and 13 bases at J, with 13 bases in the middle. This CDR3 has 11 amino acids. Germline CDR1 MNHEY, CDR2 SVGEGT. CDR3 in DNA: TGTGCCAGCAGCTGGGGACCGGAGCAGTACTTC. Residues: CASSWGPEQYF.

The rearrangement uses TRBV3-1 and TRBJ2-1; TRBD1 agrees at 9 bases. The length of the CDR3 is 15 residues. V was clipped by 4 bases and J by 7 bases; unmatched bases: 8. Germline CDR1 is LGHDT and CDR2 is YNNKEL (reference sequence). CDR3 coding DNA: TGTGCCAGCAGCCCCTCGGACAGGGGAGGGAATGAGCAGTTCTTC. It translates to CASSPSDRGGNEQFF.

This clonotype appeared a few times. The chain links TRBV3-1 to TRBJ2-1; the D call may be TRBD1 or TRBD2 (5 bases each). The germline V gene encodes CDR1 LGHDT and CDR2 YNNKEL (reference sequence). The CDR3 spans 18 residues. Trimming pared 0 bases from V and 3 bases from J, leaving 18 bases between. The CDR3 loop is CASSQEKGRGGYYNEQFF. The CDR3 DNA sequence: TGTGCCAGCAGCCAAGAGAAGGGACGGGGCGGATACTACAATGAGCAGTTCTTC.